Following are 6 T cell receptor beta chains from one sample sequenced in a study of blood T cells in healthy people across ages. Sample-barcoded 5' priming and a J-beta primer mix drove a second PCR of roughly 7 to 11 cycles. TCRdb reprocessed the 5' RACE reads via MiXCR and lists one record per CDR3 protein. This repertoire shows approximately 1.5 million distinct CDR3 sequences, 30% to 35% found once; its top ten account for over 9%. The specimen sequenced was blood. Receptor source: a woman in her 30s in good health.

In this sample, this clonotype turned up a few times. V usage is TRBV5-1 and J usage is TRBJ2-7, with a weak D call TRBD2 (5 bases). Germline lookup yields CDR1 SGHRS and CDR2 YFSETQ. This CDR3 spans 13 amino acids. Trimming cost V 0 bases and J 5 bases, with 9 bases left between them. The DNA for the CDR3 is TGCGCCAGCAGCTTGGCGGGATGGGACGAGCAGTACTTC. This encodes CASSLAGWDEQYF.

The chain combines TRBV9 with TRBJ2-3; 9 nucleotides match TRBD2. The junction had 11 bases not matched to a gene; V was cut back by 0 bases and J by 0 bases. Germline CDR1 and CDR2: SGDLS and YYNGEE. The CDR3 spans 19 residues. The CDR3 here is CASSVGPAGGLASTDTQYF. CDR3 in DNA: TGTGCCAGCAGCGTAGGACCAGCGGGGGGCCTCGCTAGCACAGATACGCAGTATTTT.

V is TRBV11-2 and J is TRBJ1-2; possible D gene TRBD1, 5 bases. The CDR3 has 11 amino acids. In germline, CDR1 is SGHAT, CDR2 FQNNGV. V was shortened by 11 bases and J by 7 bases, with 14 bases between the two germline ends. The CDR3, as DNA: TGTGCCCGCCCATGGACATTTGGCTACACCTTC. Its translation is CARPWTFGYTF.

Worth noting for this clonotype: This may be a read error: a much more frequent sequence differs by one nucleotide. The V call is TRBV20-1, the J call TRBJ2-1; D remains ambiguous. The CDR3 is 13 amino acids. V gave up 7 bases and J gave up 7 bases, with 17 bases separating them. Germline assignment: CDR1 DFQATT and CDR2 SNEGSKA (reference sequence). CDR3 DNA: TGCAGTGTTCCCGCTCTGAGTCAAAATGAGCAGTTCTTC. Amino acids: CSVPALSQNEQFF.

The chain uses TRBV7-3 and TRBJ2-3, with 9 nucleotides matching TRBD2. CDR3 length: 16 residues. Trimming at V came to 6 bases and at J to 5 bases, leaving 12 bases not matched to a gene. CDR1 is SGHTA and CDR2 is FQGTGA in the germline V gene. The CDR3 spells CASSLLHSGRGDTQYF. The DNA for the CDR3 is TGTGCCAGCAGTTTACTGCATAGCGGGAGAGGAGATACGCAGTATTTT.

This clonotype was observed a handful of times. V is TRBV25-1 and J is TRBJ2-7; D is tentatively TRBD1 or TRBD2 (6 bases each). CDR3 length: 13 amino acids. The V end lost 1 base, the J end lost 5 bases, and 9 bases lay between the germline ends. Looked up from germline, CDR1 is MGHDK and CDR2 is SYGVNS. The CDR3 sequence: CASSELGGDEQYF. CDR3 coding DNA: TGTGCCAGCAGTGAATTGGGGGGCGACGAGCAGTACTTC.